A single sample is the source of the 30 T cell receptor beta chains below, sequenced in a study of shared clonotypes between healthy human individuals. Sequencing used immunoSEQ multiplex PCR; TCRdb keeps in-frame clones, though not all of them. The sample has approximately 500,000 clones; approximately 95% are singletons. Sequenced material: naive CD4+ T cells sorted from blood. The subset denotes: CD45RA+ positively selected. These TCRs come from a woman aged 30 to 39 in good health.

V is TRBV18 and J is TRBJ1-1, with D hard to call. The V and J ends lost 3 bases and 4 bases respectively, with 15 bases between them. The germline gives CDR1 KGHSH, CDR2 LQKENI. This CDR3 is 15 amino acids long. The CDR3 DNA reads as TGTGCCAGCTCACCGCACGCGGGAGGTGTCACTGAAGCTTTCTTT. Its protein product is CASSPHAGGVTEAFF.

This rearrangement joins TRBV15 to TRBJ2-1; TRBD2 matches at 9 bases. CDR1 and CDR2 from the germline V gene are LNHNV and YYDKDF (reference sequence). V trimming: 1 base; J trimming: 5 bases; junction bases outside the gene matches: 6. The CDR3 runs 16 residues. The CDR3 reads CATSRGAGGYNNEQFF. The CDR3 coding sequence is TGTGCCACCAGCAGAGGAGCGGGAGGCTACAACAATGAGCAGTTCTTC.

This chain joins TRBV28 and TRBJ2-7, with no clear D. V lost 5 bases and J lost 3, with 8 bases in between. CDR3 length: 12 amino acids. Per the germline V gene, CDR1 is MDHEN and CDR2 is SYDVKM. In DNA, the CDR3 is TGTGCCAGCAGTGCCGCTAGCTACGAGCAGTACTTC. Its translation is CASSAASYEQYF.

This sequence joins TRBV5-1 and TRBJ2-7; D is tentatively TRBD1 or TRBD2 (5 bases each). This CDR3 comprises 16 residues. Germline V gene lookup returns CDR1 SGHRS and CDR2 YFSETQ. Trimming left V 4 bases short and J 2 bases short, with 19 bases between. The CDR3: CASSAPRGQGAYEQYF. The CDR3 DNA reads TGCGCCAGCAGCGCCCCTAGAGGGCAGGGAGCCTACGAGCAGTACTTC.

The chain recombines TRBV5-1 with TRBJ2-1, with a possible D match to TRBD1 (6 bases). V gave up 0 bases and J gave up 8 bases, with 27 bases separating them. This CDR3 is 19 amino acids long. Germline V gene data show CDR1 as SGHRS and CDR2 as YFSETQ. In DNA, the CDR3 is TGCGCCAGCAGCTTGGATGGGGGCGAGCTTTTCGGGGTTTTTGATGAGCAGTTCTTC. Its translation is CASSLDGGELFGVFDEQFF.

The V call is TRBV7-2, the J call TRBJ2-1; TRBD2 is a possible D gene (5 bases). V was shortened by 1 base and J by 4 bases, with 11 bases between the two germline ends. This CDR3 spans 15 amino acids. Germline values: CDR1 SGHTA, CDR2 FQGNSA. CDR3 loop: CASSLGVSVYNEQFF. CDR3 DNA: TGTGCCAGCAGCTTAGGGGTTAGCGTATACAATGAGCAGTTCTTC.

The chain recombines TRBV30 with TRBJ1-5; no clear D. Trimming shortened V by 8 bases and J by 2 bases, and 16 bases separated the two germline ends. CDR3 size: 14 residues. Germline V gene lookup returns CDR1 GTSNPN and CDR2 SVGIG (reference sequence). The CDR3 is CARDALDRNQPQHF. In nucleotides, the CDR3 is TGTGCCCGAGACGCCCTAGATCGCAATCAGCCCCAGCATTTT.

A note on this clone: The same CDR3 is also encoded by other DNA sequences in this sample. V and J are TRBV7-9 and TRBJ1-1; D is undetermined. Germline CDR1 is SEHNR and CDR2 is FQNEAQ (reference sequence). The CDR3 runs 13 residues. V shed 1 base and J shed 3 bases, with 6 bases lying between them. The CDR3 coding sequence is TGTGCCAGCAGCTTAGATAGGGACACTGAAGCTTTCTTT. Amino acid sequence: CASSLDRDTEAFF.

The V and J genes are TRBV19 and TRBJ2-7, with 8 bases that match TRBD2. Germline V gene sequence: CDR1 LNHDA, CDR2 SQIVND (reference sequence). The CDR3 extends over 19 amino acids. Trimming took 3 bases from V and 3 from J; bases not matched to a gene: 19. The CDR3 protein is CASSMTSEGLLAPYYEQYF. The CDR3 coding sequence is TGTGCCAGTAGTATGACTAGCGAGGGACTCCTGGCCCCCTACTACGAGCAGTACTTC. Combining the CDR3 with reference TRBV19 and TRBJ2-7 gives the whole variable domain DGGITQSPKYLFRKEGQNVTLSCEQNLNHDAMYWYRQDPGQGLRLIYYSQIVNDFQKGDIAEGYSVSREKKESFPLTVTSAQKNPTAFYLCASSMTSEGLLAPYYEQYFGPGTRLTVT.

V usage is TRBV11-2 and J usage is TRBJ2-7; TRBD2 matches at 7 bases. V shed 5 bases, J shed 2 bases, and the junction held 15 bases outside the gene matches. The CDR3 is made up of 17 amino acids. Germline CDR1 reads SGHAT; CDR2 reads FQNNGV. The CDR3 DNA reads as TGTGCCAGCAGCACCTCCCGGGGTAGGGAGGGCGCCTACGAGCAGTACTTC. Residues: CASSTSRGREGAYEQYF.

The J gene is TRBJ2-3, the V gene TRBV27; D possibly corresponds to TRBD2 (6 bases). Per germline, CDR1 MNHEY and CDR2 SMNVEV (reference sequence). The CDR3 loop spans 15 amino acids. With 5 bases removed from V and 5 bases from J, the gap between germline ends came to 17 bases. The CDR3 region is CASSPRGGARDTQYF. The CDR3 DNA reads as TGTGCCAGCAGTCCAAGAGGAGGGGCAAGAGATACGCAGTATTTT.

This chain uses TRBV30 with TRBJ1-4; 8 nucleotides line up with TRBD1. This CDR3 is built from 15 residues. V shed 3 bases, J shed 8 bases, and the junction held 11 bases outside the gene matches. Germline lookup yields CDR1 GTSNPN and CDR2 SVGIG (reference sequence). The CDR3 nucleotides are TGTGCCTGGAGCCCCGGCGGGACAGGAGGGGAAAAACTGTTTTTT. Translation gives CAWSPGGTGGEKLFF.

The genes are TRBV18 and TRBJ1-5; D is uncertain. V lost 6 bases, J lost 4 bases, and 13 bases lay in between. CDR1 and CDR2 (germline): KGHSH, LQKENI. The CDR3 is 14 amino acids. CDR3 in DNA: TGTGCCAGCTCCCCGGGATCGGGGAATCAGCCCCAGCATTTT. This codes for CASSPGSGNQPQHF.

The chain uses TRBV14 and TRBJ2-7, with 9 bases fitting TRBD1. V lost 6 bases, J lost 5 bases, and 5 bases stayed unmatched. The CDR3 covers 13 residues. Per the germline V gene, CDR1 is SGHDN and CDR2 is FVKESK. The CDR3 spells CASRDRGAHEQYF. CDR3 nucleotide sequence: TGTGCCAGCAGGGACAGGGGTGCCCACGAGCAGTACTTC. Combining the CDR3 with reference TRBV14 and TRBJ2-7 gives the whole variable domain EAGVTQFPSHSVIEKGQTVTLRCDPISGHDNLYWYRRVMGKEIKFLLHFVKESKQDESGMPNNRFLAERTGGTYSTLKVQPAELEDSGVYFCASRDRGAHEQYFGPGTRLTVT.

This chain connects TRBV14 to TRBJ1-1; D possibly corresponds to TRBD1 (6 bases). Germline CDR1 is SGHDN and CDR2 is FVKESK. This CDR3 has 12 amino acids. With 4 bases removed from V and 4 bases from J, the gap between germline ends came to 7 bases. The CDR3 bases are TGTGCCAGCAGCCGCAGGGGCACTGAAGCTTTCTTT. Its translation is CASSRRGTEAFF.

The chain is built from TRBV7-8 and TRBJ1-1; D ambiguous. The CDR3 has 12 residues. V lost 1 base to trimming and J lost 6 bases, with 6 bases between them. Germline V gene lookup returns CDR1 SGHVS and CDR2 FQNEAQ. The CDR3 DNA reads as TGTGCCAGCAGCTTAGGGAGCTCTGAAGCTTTCTTT. Encoded protein: CASSLGSSEAFF.

J is TRBJ2-7 and V is TRBV14; D tentatively reads TRBD1 or TRBD2 (5 bases each). In germline, CDR1 is SGHDN, CDR2 FVKESK. Trimming stripped 1 base from V and 5 bases from J, with 12 bases between. This CDR3 region has 14 residues. For the CDR3, the DNA is TGTGCCAGCAGCCAAGTGGTTTGGGGGAACGAGCAGTACTTC. The encoded protein is CASSQVVWGNEQYF.

The chain carries TRBV29-1 and TRBJ2-1, with TRBD2 matching 7 bases. The CDR3 loop spans 18 amino acids. J was trimmed by 0 bases and V by 6 bases; bases with no gene match: 17. CDR1 SQVTM and CDR2 ANQGSEA come from the germline V gene. The CDR3 reads CSVAGLAVTLNSYNEQFF. The CDR3 region has the DNA TGCAGCGTCGCTGGGCTAGCGGTAACTCTAAACTCCTACAATGAGCAGTTCTTC.

The DNA for the CDR3 is TGCGCCAGCAGCTTAAGCGGGAACTACGAGCAGTACTTC. Amino acid sequence: CASSLSGNYEQYF. V gene TRBV5-1 combines with J gene TRBJ2-7; TRBD2 agrees at 7 bases. The germline V gene encodes CDR1 SGHRS and CDR2 YFSETQ. CDR3 size: 13 residues. V was clipped by 2 bases and J by 3 bases; unmatched bases: 2.

The chain employs TRBV7-9 and TRBJ1-1; 7 nucleotides line up with TRBD1. Germline CDR1 is SEHNR and CDR2 is FQNEAQ (reference sequence). CDR3 length equals 13 residues. After removal of 5 bases from V and 4 bases from J, the junction contained 4 bases not matched to a gene. CDR3 in DNA: TGTGCCAGCAGCCCGACAGGGTTCACTGAAGCTTTCTTT. This encodes CASSPTGFTEAFF. Full variable domain (outside the CDR3, taken from reference TRBV7-9 and TRBJ1-1): DTGVSQNPRHKITKRGQNVTFRCDPISEHNRLYWYRQTLGQGPEFLTYFQNEAQLEKSRLLSDRFSAERPKGSFSTLEIQRTEQGDSAMYLCASSPTGFTEAFFGQGTRLTVV.

In the case of this clone: Additional DNA sequences in this sample encode the identical CDR3. The rearrangement links TRBV5-6 to TRBJ2-7; D gene unclear. Trimming removed 3 bases at V and 3 bases at J, with 4 bases between. Per germline, CDR1 SGHDT and CDR2 YYEEEE. The CDR3 has 11 residues. The CDR3: CASSSNYEQYF. The DNA for the CDR3 is TGTGCCAGCAGCTCTAACTACGAGCAGTACTTC.

Of note for this clone: A read error may produce the germline difference seen at one junction end. The chain combines TRBV6-1 with TRBJ2-7, with 7 bases identical to TRBD2. This CDR3 is 14 amino acids long. Germline V lookup: CDR1 MNHNS, CDR2 SASEGT. The DNA for the CDR3 is TGTGCCAGCAGCGAAGCGGGATGGTCCTACGAGCAGTACTTC. It is translated as CASSEAGWSYEQYF.

The chain carries TRBV6-4 and TRBJ2-7, with 11 positions matching TRBD2. This CDR3 is built from 17 residues. The V and J ends lost 3 bases and 2 bases, in that order; junction bases with no gene match: 9. The germline gives CDR1 MRHNA, CDR2 SNTAGT. This CDR3 is CASSEGGTSGGPYEQYF. In nucleotides, the CDR3 is TGTGCCAGCAGTGAGGGGGGAACTAGCGGGGGCCCCTACGAGCAGTACTTC.

The CDR3 nucleotides are TGTGCCAGCAGTTTAGGGGGGTTCGGGGGATACACTGAAGCTTTCTTT. Translation: CASSLGGFGGYTEAFF. J is TRBJ1-1 and V is TRBV28, with D tentatively TRBD1 (5 bases). V was cut by 2 bases and J by 3 bases, with 16 bases left in between. Per the germline V gene, CDR1 is MDHEN and CDR2 is SYDVKM. The CDR3 covers 16 residues.

The chain combines TRBV19 with TRBJ2-2; D might be TRBD1 or TRBD2, each matching 5 bases. With 9 bases removed from V and 3 bases from J, the gap between germline ends came to 14 bases. Germline V gene sequence: CDR1 LNHDA, CDR2 SQIVND (reference sequence). This CDR3 region has 14 residues. The CDR3 region is CASRQRQDTGELFF. CDR3 bases: TGTGCCAGCAGACAGCGGCAGGACACCGGGGAGCTGTTTTTT.

CDR3 in DNA: TGTGCCAGCTCACGGGGGAGGAGAGGGATTTGGAATGAGCAGTTCTTC. Translating gives CASSRGRRGIWNEQFF. This chain links TRBV18 with TRBJ2-1; D is perhaps TRBD2 (6 bases). The CDR3 spans 16 residues. From germline, CDR1 is KGHSH and CDR2 LQKENI. V lost 4 bases and J 7 bases, leaving 20 bases between the germline ends.

This chain connects TRBV5-4 to TRBJ1-1; D gene ambiguous. Trimming took 0 bases from V and 1 from J, leaving 7 bases between them. The CDR3 consists of 14 residues. Germline assignment: CDR1 SGHNT and CDR2 YYREEE (reference sequence). The CDR3 DNA is TGTGCCAGCAGCTTGGGCAGGCGGAACACTGAAGCTTTCTTT. Translated, it gives CASSLGRRNTEAFF.

Comments on this clone: Other DNA variants within this sample encode the same CDR3. The chain has TRBV18 and TRBJ1-1; possible D gene TRBD1, 5 bases. Per germline, CDR1 KGHSH and CDR2 LQKENI. This CDR3 has 14 amino acids. V lost 0 bases and J 2 bases, leaving 7 bases between the germline ends. The CDR3 DNA sequence: TGTGCCAGCTCACCACCGAGGGGAAACACTGAAGCTTTCTTT. The encoded protein is CASSPPRGNTEAFF.

The chain has TRBV28 and TRBJ2-7, with TRBD1 matching over 8 bases. Unmatched junction bases numbered 7, after V lost 3 bases and J lost 6 bases. The CDR3 contains 14 residues. Germline loops: CDR1 MDHEN, CDR2 SYDVKM. CDR3 residues: CASSLDRARGEQYF. The CDR3 DNA reads as TGTGCCAGCAGTTTGGACAGGGCTCGCGGCGAGCAGTACTTC.

The chain couples TRBV28 to TRBJ1-1; D uncertain. CDR3 length: 16 residues. V lost 4 bases and J 1 base, leaving 16 bases between the germline ends. Germline loops: CDR1 MDHEN, CDR2 SYDVKM. The CDR3 reads CASSSLEGSPNTEAFF. The CDR3 DNA follows: TGTGCCAGCAGTTCCCTTGAGGGATCTCCGAACACTGAAGCTTTCTTT.